The T cell receptor (beta chain) under discussion was sequenced for a study of blood T cell repertoires in COVID-19. Study-wide background: Acute and convalescent COVID-19 samples came from the United States, Italy and Spain.

Seattle participants joined during active infection and were tracked over time. The sample holds a few counts of this clone. Using immunoSEQ multiplex PCR, the repertoire was profiled, and TCRdb retains in-frame clones only, with some absent. The sample has some 150,000 clones; approximately 86% are singletons. CDR3 size: 15 residues. Losses at the gene ends were 4 bases for V and 9 bases for J; bases not matched to a gene: 11. From germline, CDR1 is SGHTA and CDR2 FQGNSA. The receptor comes from a man between 60 and 75 years old with COVID-19, enrolled during active disease. This chain connects TRBV7-2 to TRBJ2-1; TRBD1 aligns across 8 bases. The specimen sequenced was peripheral blood. Written as DNA, the CDR3 is TGTGCCAGCAGCTCGGGGCAGGGGGCTTTAAGTGAGCAGTTCTTC. Amino acid sequence: CASSSGQGALSEQFF. Full variable domain (rest looked up from reference TRBV7-2 and TRBJ2-1): GAGVSQSPSNKVTEKGKDVELRCDPISGHTALYWYRQSLGQGLEFLIYFQGNSAPDKSGLPSDRFSAERTGGSVSTLTIQRTQQEDSAVYLCASSSGQGALSEQFFGPGTRLTVL.